These 27 T cell receptor beta chains came from one sample sequenced in a study of cytomegalovirus exposure and HLA in healthy donors. Use of 60 Vbeta and 13 Jbeta primers characterized the PCR. Some clones are missing from TCRdb's copy, which holds only in-frame ones; the method was immunoSEQ multiplex PCR. The sample lists under 200,000 clones, roughly 76% occurring once. The sample taken for sequencing was PBMCs. These receptors were obtained from a woman between 50 and 59 years old in good health and CMV-seronegative.

This rearrangement joins TRBV2 to TRBJ2-2; TRBD2 is a possible D gene (6 bases). CDR1 and CDR2 from the germline V gene are SNHLY and FYNNEI. This CDR3 region has 14 residues. V lost 7 bases, J lost 5 bases, and 14 bases lay in between. The CDR3 nucleotides are TGTGCCAGCAAGGGCCCCGGGGGTACCGGGGAGCTGTTTTTT. Its translation is CASKGPGGTGELFF.

This clone was picked up one time. The rearrangement uses TRBV6-6 and TRBJ2-7, with a weak D call TRBD1 (6 bases). Trimming shortened V by 7 bases and J by 2 bases, and 15 bases separated the two germline ends. The germline CDR1 and CDR2 sequences are MNHNY and SVGAGI (reference sequence). This CDR3 has 14 amino acids. Written as DNA, the CDR3 is TGTGCCAGCACCCCGGGACACTCGGCCTACGAGCAGTACTTC. Encoded protein: CASTPGHSAYEQYF.

The chain combines TRBV7-9 with TRBJ2-3; TRBD2 might be the D (5 bases). Per the germline V gene, CDR1 is SEHNR and CDR2 is FQNEAQ (reference sequence). The ends were cut back, 4 bases at V and 3 bases at J, with 8 bases in the middle. There are 13 residues in the CDR3. CDR3 coding DNA: TGTGCCAGCAGCTATGGGAGTACAGATACGCAGTATTTT. Protein sequence: CASSYGSTDTQYF.

The rearrangement joins TRBV6-5 to TRBJ1-3; tentative D call: TRBD1 (6 bases). Germline V gene sequence: CDR1 MNHEY, CDR2 SVGAGI. CDR3 length: 15 amino acids. The ends were cut back, 6 bases at V and 3 bases at J, with 15 bases in the middle. The CDR3 sequence is CASSKLQGGGNTIYF. The CDR3 DNA sequence: TGTGCCAGCAGCAAACTACAGGGTGGTGGAAACACCATATATTTT.

V gene TRBV5-4 combines with J gene TRBJ2-3, with a weak D call TRBD1 (5 bases). V shed 3 bases and J shed 2 bases, with 16 bases lying between them. The CDR3 spans 16 residues. CDR1 and CDR2 (germline): SGHNT, YYREEE (reference sequence). CDR3 residues: CASSSTGKTVTDTQYF. The CDR3 region has the DNA TGTGCCAGCAGCTCAACGGGCAAGACAGTCACAGATACGCAGTATTTT.

The chain carries TRBV27 and TRBJ2-7, with 9 bases identical to TRBD2. The V and J ends lost 8 bases and 4 bases, in that order; junction bases with no gene match: 6. The CDR3 has 13 amino acids. The germline gives CDR1 MNHEY, CDR2 SMNVEV (reference sequence). CDR3 in amino acids: CASRLAGEYEQYF. The CDR3 region has the DNA TGTGCCAGCCGATTAGCGGGAGAGTACGAGCAGTACTTC.

V is TRBV9 and J is TRBJ2-3; weak D call: TRBD2 (6 bases). The CDR3 has 15 residues. CDR1 and CDR2 (germline): SGDLS, YYNGEE. The V gene lost 2 bases and the J gene lost 4 bases, with 14 bases spanning the gap. CDR3 protein: CASSVAGSRADTQYF. In DNA, the CDR3 is TGTGCCAGCAGCGTCGCCGGGAGCAGGGCAGATACGCAGTATTTT.

This chain uses TRBV7-2 with TRBJ2-5; maybe TRBD2 (6 bases). The CDR3 runs 16 residues. Trimming pared 1 base from V and 4 bases from J, leaving 16 bases between. Germline CDR1 and CDR2: SGHTA and FQGNSA. CDR3 amino acids: CASSLVGGTPRETQYF. In DNA, the CDR3 is TGTGCCAGCAGCTTAGTAGGAGGGACCCCCAGAGAGACCCAGTACTTC.

The CDR3 loop is CASSLGTFTDTQYF. The CDR3 nucleotides read TGTGCCAGCAGCCTTGGGACATTCACAGATACGCAGTATTTT. The chain couples TRBV13 to TRBJ2-3, with D possibly matching TRBD1 (6 bases). Germline V gene lookup returns CDR1 PRHDT and CDR2 FYEKMQ (reference sequence). The CDR3 consists of 14 residues. The germline V and J ends were trimmed by 5 bases and 2 bases, with 11 bases remaining between them.

The chain employs TRBV18 and TRBJ1-2; unclear D gene. With 3 bases removed from V and 8 bases from J, the gap between germline ends came to 13 bases. Germline V gene lookup returns CDR1 KGHSH and CDR2 LQKENI. This CDR3 has 13 amino acids. DNA for the CDR3: TGTGCCAGCTCACCGGCAGGTGTTGGAGGCTACACCTTC. Translation gives CASSPAGVGGYTF. Filled out from reference TRBV18 and TRBJ1-2, the complete variable domain reads NAGVMQNPRHLVRRRGQEARLRCSPMKGHSHVYWYRQLPEEGLKFMVYLQKENIIDESGMPKERFSAEFPKEGPSILRIQQVVRGDSAAYFCASSPAGVGGYTFGSGTRLTVV.

This clone has ten or more counts. The rearrangement uses TRBV5-1 and TRBJ1-1; D ambiguous. V was pared by 5 bases and J by 2 bases, with 4 bases between. This CDR3 is built from 11 residues. Per the germline V gene, CDR1 is SGHRS and CDR2 is YFSETQ. The CDR3: CASRTNTEAFF. CDR3 DNA: TGCGCCAGCAGGACAAACACTGAAGCTTTCTTT.

The J gene is TRBJ1-5, the V gene TRBV21-1; TRBD1, the table's D call, was not compared with the DNA. TRBV21-1 is a listed pseudogene. This CDR3 contains 19 residues. CDR3 residues: CASSKAPGQAHGGNQPQHF. In DNA form, the CDR3 reads TGTGCCAGCAGCAAAGCCCCAGGACAGGCACACGGAGGCAATCAGCCCCAGCATTTT.

The chain combines TRBV30 with TRBJ1-5, with 9 positions matching TRBD1. The CDR3 sequence is 14 residues long. Germline lookup yields CDR1 GTSNPN and CDR2 SVGIG (reference sequence). J was trimmed by 7 bases and V by 4 bases; bases with no gene match: 8. CDR3 sequence (DNA): TGTGCCTGGACCGGACAGGACAGGGGCCAGCCCCAGCATTTT. Amino acid sequence: CAWTGQDRGQPQHF.

The rearrangement links TRBV6-6 to TRBJ2-7, with 10 nucleotides matching TRBD1. CDR1 MNHNY and CDR2 SVGAGI come from the germline V gene (reference sequence). CDR3 size: 14 residues. The ends lost 6 bases at V and 2 bases at J; junction bases unmatched: 4. The CDR3 loop is CASRPGTGAYEQYF. CDR3 in DNA: TGTGCCAGCAGACCCGGGACAGGGGCCTACGAGCAGTACTTC.

This clone appeared a few times. The chain combines TRBV6-5 with TRBJ1-2; 8 bases map to TRBD1. Germline CDR1 and CDR2: MNHEY and SVGAGI. The CDR3 totals 13 residues. Trimming removed 6 bases from V and 10 bases from J; junction bases left unmatched: 10. This CDR3 is CASSFGQGRAYTF. The CDR3 DNA reads TGTGCCAGCAGCTTCGGACAGGGCAGAGCCTACACCTTC.

This rearrangement joins TRBV29-1 to TRBJ2-7; D possibly corresponds to TRBD1 (5 bases). The CDR3 length is 13 residues. Germline assignment: CDR1 SQVTM and CDR2 ANQGSEA. The CDR3 sequence is CGAIGWDSYEQYF. The CDR3 bases are TGCGGGGCTATCGGGTGGGACTCCTACGAGCAGTACTTC.

With regard to this clone: The identical CDR3 is also encoded by other nucleotide sequences in the sample. The chain links TRBV11-3 to TRBJ2-2; D unclear. There are 12 residues in the CDR3. The V end was cut by 5 bases, the J end by 5 bases, with 6 bases between. Germline V gene lookup returns CDR1 SGHNT and CDR2 YENEEA. In nucleotides, the CDR3 is TGTGCCAGCAGCCCAGGTACCGGGGAGCTGTTTTTT. It is translated as CASSPGTGELFF.

In this sample, this clone turned up a few times. V and J are TRBV4-3 and TRBJ2-1; a possible D gene is TRBD1 (5 bases). The CDR3 is made up of 15 amino acids. V lost 0 bases to trimming and J lost 10 bases, with 16 bases between them. Germline CDR1 and CDR2: LGHNA and YSLEER. The chain's CDR3 is CASSQERGSTQEQFF. CDR3 bases: TGCGCCAGCAGCCAAGAAAGGGGCTCAACCCAAGAGCAGTTCTTC.

The chain carries TRBV7-2 and TRBJ1-2; D not certain. V lost 5 bases to trimming and J lost 8 bases, with 15 bases between them. CDR1 is SGHTA, CDR2 FQGNSA, per germline. This CDR3 spans 13 amino acids. CDR3 residues: CASSAGPYRGYTF. The CDR3 DNA reads as TGTGCCAGCAGCGCCGGTCCCTACAGAGGCTACACCTTC.

The V gene is TRBV2, the J gene TRBJ2-3, with D perhaps matching TRBD2 (5 bases). This CDR3 spans 12 amino acids. Looked up from germline, CDR1 is SNHLY and CDR2 is FYNNEI. Trimming left V 6 bases short and J 2 bases short, with 6 bases between. CDR3 loop: CASRGLTDTQYF. Written as DNA, the CDR3 is TGTGCCAGCAGAGGACTCACAGATACGCAGTATTTT.

The chain recombines TRBV7-2 with TRBJ2-1; 7 nucleotides align to TRBD2. Trimming at V came to 1 base and at J to 4 bases, leaving 4 bases not matched to a gene. This CDR3 region has 15 residues. From germline, CDR1 is SGHTA and CDR2 FQGNSA. The CDR3 DNA follows: TGTGCCAGCAGCTTAGGCCTAGCGGTTTACAATGAGCAGTTCTTC. This encodes CASSLGLAVYNEQFF.

The V and J genes are TRBV6-5 and TRBJ1-1, with unresolved D. Germline lookup yields CDR1 MNHEY and CDR2 SVGAGI. V lost 2 bases and J 4 bases, leaving 17 bases between the germline ends. The CDR3 is 16 residues long. The DNA for the CDR3 is TGTGCCAGCAGTTACCTTGGGCGGGTACGGGGCACTGAAGCTTTCTTT. Its protein product is CASSYLGRVRGTEAFF.

The CDR3 DNA reads TGTGCCAGCAGCTTAGTGTTAGGGACAGCGGGAGGGCAGCCCCAGCATTTT. Protein: CASSLVLGTAGGQPQHF. The genes are TRBV7-8 and TRBJ1-5; 7 bases are shared with TRBD1. The germline gives CDR1 SGHVS, CDR2 FQNEAQ. V gave up 1 base and J gave up 7 bases; unmatched junction bases: 13. The CDR3 runs to 17 residues.

For this clone: Additional DNA sequences in this sample encode the identical CDR3. The V and J genes are TRBV9 and TRBJ2-5, with 9 bases fitting TRBD1. The junction had 6 bases not matched to a gene; V was cut back by 2 bases and J by 4 bases. Germline loops: CDR1 SGDLS, CDR2 YYNGEE. The CDR3 contains 15 residues. CDR3 loop: CASSVRTGVGETQYF. In nucleotides, the CDR3 is TGTGCCAGCAGCGTTAGGACAGGGGTAGGAGAGACCCAGTACTTC.

The sample holds a few counts of this clone. The V and J genes are TRBV19 and TRBJ1-5; TRBD1 matches 7 bases. V trimming: 4 bases; J trimming: 2 bases; junction bases outside the gene matches: 11. The CDR3 is 17 amino acids. Germline V gene lookup returns CDR1 LNHDA and CDR2 SQIVND (reference sequence). The CDR3 DNA sequence: TGTGCCAGTAGTAATGAGATCAGGGGGATAGGCAATCAGCCCCAGCATTTT. Translating gives CASSNEIRGIGNQPQHF.

The chain couples TRBV5-6 to TRBJ1-1, with a weak D call TRBD1 (5 bases). Trimming pared 4 bases from V and 6 bases from J, leaving 16 bases between. This CDR3 contains 14 residues. Per germline, CDR1 SGHDT and CDR2 YYEEEE. For the CDR3, the DNA is TGTGCCAGCAGCCCTCAGTCAGGGTTGCCTGAAGCTTTCTTT. It specifies CASSPQSGLPEAFF.

This chain connects TRBV5-5 to TRBJ2-1; D remains ambiguous. Germline loops: CDR1 SGHKS, CDR2 YYEKEE (reference sequence). CDR3 size: 12 residues. V shed 3 bases and J shed 9 bases, with 10 bases lying between them. The CDR3 loop reads CASSSSGIEQFF. The CDR3 region has the DNA TGTGCCAGCAGCTCGTCGGGTATTGAGCAGTTCTTC.